These 27 T cell receptor beta chains were all obtained from the same sample, sequenced in a study of shared clonotypes between healthy human individuals. This table comes from immunoSEQ multiplex PCR, and its TCRdb copy is limited to in-frame clones, with some not included. The repertoire holds approximately 2,000,000 clones, with 90% to 95% as singletons. CD8 cells regarded as naive lacked CD45RO, were positively chosen for CCR7, and omitted terminally differentiated effector memory CD45RA+ cells. The sample was naive CD8+ T cells from PBMCs. These receptor sequences come from a man between 18 and 29 years old in good health. Some clones in this sample may be carry-over from other donors' samples.

The chain employs TRBV7-9 and TRBJ2-2; weak D call: TRBD1 (5 bases). Trimming removed 2 bases at V and 6 bases at J, with 16 bases between. The CDR3 totals 16 residues. The germline gives CDR1 SEHNR, CDR2 FQNEAQ (reference sequence). CDR3 nucleotide sequence: TGTGCCAGCAGCTTATATGGCAGGGTGCCGGCCGGGGAGCTGTTTTTT. This gives the protein CASSLYGRVPAGELFF.

The V call is TRBV10-2, the J call TRBJ1-1; D is uncertain. The CDR3 has 14 amino acids. V dropped 7 bases and J dropped 4 bases, with 16 bases sitting between them. Germline CDR1 is WSHSY and CDR2 is SAAADI. The CDR3 DNA follows: TGCGCCAGCAAGCTCCGCGGGCTGGGCACTGAAGCTTTCTTT. The encoded protein is CASKLRGLGTEAFF.

V and J are TRBV14 and TRBJ2-5, with no clear D. In germline, CDR1 is SGHDN, CDR2 FVKESK. V lost 4 bases and J 7 bases, leaving 13 bases between the germline ends. The CDR3 consists of 13 residues. CDR3 DNA: TGTGCCAGCAGCCCCAATGCCGGTGGGACCCAGTACTTC. Its translation: CASSPNAGGTQYF.

The chain combines TRBV6-5 with TRBJ2-2, with a possible D match to TRBD1 (6 bases). CDR3 length equals 15 residues. In germline, CDR1 is MNHEY, CDR2 SVGAGI. The V and J ends lost 6 bases and 5 bases respectively, with 16 bases between them. DNA for the CDR3: TGTGCCAGCAGAAACCCACAGGGATGGACCGGGGAGCTGTTTTTT. Translation: CASRNPQGWTGELFF.

This clone came up a few times. This chain connects TRBV7-9 to TRBJ1-1; 7 bases fit TRBD1. J was trimmed by 4 bases and V by 1 base; bases with no gene match: 6. Looked up from germline, CDR1 is SEHNR and CDR2 is FQNEAQ (reference sequence). CDR3 length: 15 amino acids. The DNA for the CDR3 is TGTGCCAGCAGCTTAGGTGGGACAGCCTTCACTGAAGCTTTCTTT. Protein product: CASSLGGTAFTEAFF.

This rearrangement joins TRBV27 to TRBJ2-5; 10 positions match TRBD2. Germline V lookup: CDR1 MNHEY, CDR2 SMNVEV (reference sequence). J lost 2 bases, V lost 4 bases, and 10 bases had no gene match. The CDR3 is 17 residues long. The CDR3 here is CASSSYPWTSGQETQYF. The CDR3 DNA sequence: TGTGCCAGCAGTTCCTACCCCTGGACTAGCGGACAAGAGACCCAGTACTTC.

V and J are TRBV6-4 and TRBJ1-1; the match to TRBD1 covers 9 bases. V trimming: 5 bases; J trimming: 1 base; junction bases outside the gene matches: 2. CDR1 is MRHNA, CDR2 SNTAGT, per germline. CDR3 size: 14 residues. The CDR3 DNA is TGTGCCAGCAGTCCGACAGGGGGGAACACTGAAGCTTTCTTT. Its translation: CASSPTGGNTEAFF.

This chain links TRBV4-2 with TRBJ1-2, with D perhaps matching TRBD1 (6 bases). V lost 3 bases, J lost 4 bases, and 18 bases lay in between. The CDR3 is made up of 16 amino acids. Germline assignment: CDR1 LGHNA and CDR2 YNFKEQ. The CDR3 reads CASSQDRNPGVYGYTF. In DNA form, the CDR3 reads TGTGCCAGCAGCCAGGACAGAAATCCGGGGGTCTATGGCTACACCTTC.

This clone was observed once. V usage is TRBV11-2 and J usage is TRBJ2-1, with 7 bases matching TRBD1. CDR1 and CDR2 from the germline V gene are SGHAT and FQNNGV. After removal of 5 bases from V and 0 bases from J, the junction contained 10 bases not matched to a gene. This CDR3 region has 17 residues. The CDR3 reads CASSHRDRVSSYNEQFF. The CDR3 nucleotides are TGTGCCAGCAGCCATCGGGACAGAGTCAGCTCCTACAATGAGCAGTTCTTC.

This sequence joins TRBV4-2 and TRBJ2-7; 7 bases line up with TRBD1. Germline trimming cut 3 bases from V and 4 bases from J; bases unmatched to any gene: 6. The CDR3 totals 14 residues. Germline CDR1 reads LGHNA; CDR2 reads YNFKEQ. The CDR3 coding sequence is TGTGCCAGCAGCCACCAAGGGACAGAATACGAGCAGTACTTC. It is translated as CASSHQGTEYEQYF.

The chain is built from TRBV27 and TRBJ1-3, with D possibly matching TRBD1 (6 bases). The V end lost 6 bases, the J end lost 5 bases, and 17 bases lay between the germline ends. The CDR3 length is 15 residues. Germline V gene lookup returns CDR1 MNHEY and CDR2 SMNVEV (reference sequence). The CDR3 nucleotides read TGTGCCAGCAGCCCCGACAGGTATGGACGAAACACCATATATTTT. The encoded protein is CASSPDRYGRNTIYF.

The chain carries TRBV11-2 and TRBJ2-3; D possibly uses TRBD1 or TRBD2 (5 bases each). Germline lookup yields CDR1 SGHAT and CDR2 FQNNGV. This CDR3 is 15 amino acids long. Trimming left V 3 bases short and J 2 bases short, with 12 bases between. CDR3 DNA: TGTGCCAGCAGCTTTAGAGCGGACATCACAGATACGCAGTATTTT. This codes for CASSFRADITDTQYF.

The chain joins TRBV7-3 to TRBJ2-1; TRBD2 aligns across 7 bases. The CDR3 runs to 16 residues. Per germline, CDR1 SGHTA and CDR2 FQGTGA. The V gene end was trimmed by 4 bases and the J gene end by 3 bases; junction bases not matched to a gene: 9. CDR3 nucleotide sequence: TGTGCCAGCAGCTCCGCCTTAGCGGGTGACTACAATGAGCAGTTCTTC. Residues: CASSSALAGDYNEQFF.

The CDR3 region has the DNA TGTGCCAGCAGCACCAACCGGGACGGCTCTAGCACAGATACGCAGTATTTT. Protein sequence: CASSTNRDGSSTDTQYF. The rearrangement links TRBV9 to TRBJ2-3, with D perhaps TRBD1 or TRBD2 (5 bases each). This CDR3 region has 17 residues. Germline V gives CDR1 SGDLS, CDR2 YYNGEE. V gave up 4 bases and J gave up 0 bases, with 18 bases separating them. Using reference TRBV9 and TRBJ2-3 for the parts outside the CDR3, the full variable domain is DSGVTQTPKHLITATGQRVTLRCSPRSGDLSVYWYQQSLDQGLQFLIQYYNGEERAKGNILERFSAQQFPDLHSELNLSSLELGDSALYFCASSTNRDGSSTDTQYFGPGTRLTVL.

The chain couples TRBV10-2 to TRBJ1-1; 10 bases agree with TRBD1. Germline CDR1 is WSHSY and CDR2 is SAAADI. CDR3 size: 16 residues. V shed 8 bases and J 3 bases; nucleotides not matched to a gene: 12. CDR3 loop: CASRVDRGIEDTEAFF. In DNA form, the CDR3 reads TGCGCCAGCCGCGTGGACAGGGGGATTGAGGACACTGAAGCTTTCTTT.

This clone was found once. The gene calls are TRBV5-6 and TRBJ2-1; D is perhaps TRBD1 or TRBD2 (6 bases each). V was cut by 6 bases and J by 3 bases, with 13 bases left in between. CDR1 is SGHDT and CDR2 is YYEEEE in the germline V gene. The CDR3 has 14 residues. CDR3 bases: TGTGCCAGCAACTCGGGGGCAAACTACAATGAGCAGTTCTTC. Translated, it gives CASNSGANYNEQFF.

CDR3 DNA sequence: TGTGCCAGTAGTATGGCCGGCCCCGCCTCATCCGCCTACAATGAGCAGTTCTTC. Translating gives CASSMAGPASSAYNEQFF. This chain joins TRBV19 and TRBJ2-1; D unresolved. The germline V gene has CDR1 LNHDA and CDR2 SQIVND (reference sequence). The CDR3 loop spans 18 amino acids. Trimming took off 3 bases at V and 2 bases at J, with 20 bases between the two ends.

This rearrangement joins TRBV27 to TRBJ2-3; no firm D call. The CDR3 loop spans 13 amino acids. CDR1 is MNHEY and CDR2 is SMNVEV in the germline V gene (reference sequence). Trimming left V 8 bases short and J 1 base short, with 10 bases between. The CDR3 sequence: CASQKGGTDTQYF. In DNA, the CDR3 is TGTGCCAGCCAAAAGGGCGGCACAGATACGCAGTATTTT.

The chain has TRBV7-3 and TRBJ2-1, with TRBD1 matching 9 bases. V shed 5 bases and J 3 bases; nucleotides not matched to a gene: 8. Germline V lookup: CDR1 SGHTA, CDR2 FQGTGA. The CDR3 length is 16 residues. The CDR3 DNA is TGTGCCAGCAGCCCGGGGACAGGGATGGTCTACAATGAGCAGTTCTTC. Protein product: CASSPGTGMVYNEQFF.

V usage is TRBV28 and J usage is TRBJ1-1, with D hard to call. CDR1 MDHEN and CDR2 SYDVKM come from the germline V gene. The CDR3 runs 13 residues. The V gene lost 2 bases and the J gene lost 1 base, with 5 bases spanning the gap. CDR3 nucleotide sequence: TGTGCCAGCAGTTTAAGGCGGAACACTGAAGCTTTCTTT. Amino acids: CASSLRRNTEAFF.

The V and J genes are TRBV19 and TRBJ2-3; 8 nucleotides agree with TRBD1. Germline CDR1 is LNHDA and CDR2 is SQIVND (reference sequence). V was pared by 4 bases and J by 2 bases, with 5 bases of the junction left unmatched. This CDR3 is 15 amino acids long. CDR3 in DNA: TGTGCCAGTAGTACTGGACAGGGCTACACAGATACGCAGTATTTT. Translation: CASSTGQGYTDTQYF.

The chain employs TRBV5-1 and TRBJ2-2, with 8 nucleotides matching TRBD1. Trimming at V came to 5 bases and at J to 4 bases, leaving 7 bases not matched to a gene. The CDR3 has 15 amino acids. Germline CDR1 reads SGHRS; CDR2 reads YFSETQ. CDR3: CASSQDRVGTGELFF. In DNA, the CDR3 is TGCGCCAGCAGTCAGGACAGGGTCGGCACCGGGGAGCTGTTTTTT.

This chain uses TRBV10-3 with TRBJ2-2; TRBD1 agrees at 11 bases. Germline CDR1 and CDR2: ENHRY and SYGVKD. V gave up 4 bases and J gave up 5 bases; unmatched junction bases: 3. This CDR3 is built from 15 residues. The CDR3: CAISGTGGSTGELFF. Here the CDR3 DNA reads TGTGCCATCAGTGGGACAGGGGGCTCGACCGGGGAGCTGTTTTTT.

The gene calls are TRBV28 and TRBJ2-6; 14 bases fit TRBD2. Germline CDR1 MDHEN, CDR2 SYDVKM. After removal of 4 bases from V and 2 bases from J, the junction contained 13 bases not matched to a gene. The CDR3 runs 21 residues. The CDR3 DNA reads TGTGCCAGCAGTTCCCCCCGCGAGGGACTAGCGGGAGTTCCTGGGGCCAACGTCCTGACTTTC. This gives the protein CASSSPREGLAGVPGANVLTF.

This sequence joins TRBV11-3 and TRBJ2-7; D unclear. Trimming took 6 bases from V and 0 from J, leaving 12 bases between them. Germline CDR1 SGHNT, CDR2 YENEEA. The CDR3 is 14 amino acids. The CDR3 loop is CASSVLGNSYEQYF. Here the CDR3 DNA reads TGTGCCAGCAGTGTCCTTGGTAACTCCTACGAGCAGTACTTC. Full variable domain (missing parts from reference TRBV11-3 and TRBJ2-7): EAGVVQSPRYKIIEKKQPVAFWCNPISGHNTLYWYLQNLGQGPELLIRYENEEAVDDSQLPKDRFSAERLKGVDSTLKIQPAELGDSAVYLCASSVLGNSYEQYFGPGTRLTVT.

The rearrangement links TRBV2 to TRBJ1-3, with D uncertain. The germline V gene encodes CDR1 SNHLY and CDR2 FYNNEI. This CDR3 contains 14 residues. V lost 7 bases and J 6 bases, leaving 16 bases between the germline ends. CDR3 DNA: TGTGCCAGCAACTCTCACGGAGAATTAAACACCATATATTTT. The encoded protein is CASNSHGELNTIYF.

J is TRBJ2-2 and V is TRBV11-3; TRBD2 might be the D (5 bases). CDR3 length equals 15 residues. Per germline, CDR1 SGHNT and CDR2 YENEEA. The ends were cut back, 3 bases at V and 5 bases at J, with 13 bases in the middle. CDR3 bases: TGTGCCAGCAGCTTGCGAGGAGGAGGAACCGGGGAGCTGTTTTTT. Its translation is CASSLRGGGTGELFF.